The source of this T cell receptor (beta chain) is a study of CD8 T cells in Susac syndrome. Notes on the study in general: The authors acknowledged that the study's TCR sequencing and HLA analysis involved relatively few individuals.

Details on this clonotype: Its specificity is not known.

After extraction with the RNeasy kit, roughly 0.45 to 1 ug of the RNA was reverse transcribed using random hexamers. immunoSEQ multiplex PCR amplified TCR beta CDR3 across 54 Vbeta, 13 Jbeta. TCRdb ran MiXCR on the immunoSEQ multiplex PCR reads and lists one entry per CDR3 protein. Seen here are around 180,000 distinct CDR3 sequences, 94% observed once, and the top ten hold around 0.11%. Trimming took off 10 bases at V and 16 bases at J, with 11 bases between the two ends. The CDR3 has 9 residues. Per germline, CDR1 LNHDA and CDR2 SQIVND (reference sequence). This receptor was obtained from a human donor with Susac syndrome. Material for sequencing was CD4+ T cells from PBMCs. The genes are TRBV19 and TRBJ1-6, with D possibly matching TRBD1 (5 bases). CDR3 sequence reads: CAIRTRLHF. DNA of the CDR3: TGTGCCATTAGGACACGACTCCACTTT.